This TCR beta chain was documented in a study of vaccination and CD4 T cells after COVID-19. Study observations and caveats: Post-vaccination reactive clonotypes (median approximately 38) did not differ significantly from post-infection (about 20).

Of note for this clonotype: Its target is not known.

With 6 bases removed from V and 7 bases from J, the gap between germline ends came to 9 bases. The CDR3 runs 11 residues. Cultured CD4+ T cell DNA was sequenced using the Oncomine TCR Beta short-read assay. TCRdb called the PCR reads again in MiXCR, with one record for every CDR3 protein. Of about 11,000 distinct CDR3 sequences listed, around 50% are singletons. Stated treatment: approximately nine-day PBMC culture with coronavirus spike peptide pools or control peptides (ViraFEST assay). ViraFEST grew antigen-specific T cells using peptide pools, then sequenced TCRs. Sample: CD4+ T cells from blood, cultured in vitro. The chain uses TRBV12-3 or TRBV12-4 and TRBJ1-2; D gene uncertain. This TCR was sampled from a human donor who had recovered from COVID-19. CDR3 residues: CASRADGGYTF. The CDR3 DNA is TGTGCCAGCAGGGCCGACGGTGGCTACACCTTC.